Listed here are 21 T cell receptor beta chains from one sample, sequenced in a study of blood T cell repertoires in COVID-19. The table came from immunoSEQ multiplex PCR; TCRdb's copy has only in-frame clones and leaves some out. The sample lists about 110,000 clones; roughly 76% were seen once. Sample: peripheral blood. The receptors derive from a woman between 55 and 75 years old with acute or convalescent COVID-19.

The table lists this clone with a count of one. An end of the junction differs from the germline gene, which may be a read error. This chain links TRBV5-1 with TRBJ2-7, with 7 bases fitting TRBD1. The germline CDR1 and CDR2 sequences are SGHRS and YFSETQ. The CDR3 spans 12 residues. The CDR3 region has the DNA TGCACCAGTCGGGACAGCTCCTACGAGCAGTACTTC. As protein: CTSRDSSYEQYF.

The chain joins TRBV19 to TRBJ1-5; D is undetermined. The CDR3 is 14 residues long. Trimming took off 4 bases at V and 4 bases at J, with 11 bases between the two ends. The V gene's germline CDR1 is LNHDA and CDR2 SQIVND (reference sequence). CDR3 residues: CASSKTGLNQPQHF. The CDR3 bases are TGTGCCAGTAGTAAAACCGGACTTAATCAGCCCCAGCATTTT.

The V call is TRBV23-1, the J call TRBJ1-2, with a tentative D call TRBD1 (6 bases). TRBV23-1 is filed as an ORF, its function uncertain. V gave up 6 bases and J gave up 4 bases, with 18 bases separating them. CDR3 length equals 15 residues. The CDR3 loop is CASRPYREEFYGYTF. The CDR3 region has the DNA TGCGCCAGCAGACCCTACAGGGAAGAGTTCTATGGCTACACCTTC.

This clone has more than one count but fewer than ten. The CDR3 is CASSPQTLFLLYTF. The CDR3 DNA sequence: TGTGCCAGCAGTCCCCAGACTCTCTTCCTCCTTTACACCTTC. The V call is TRBV6-6, the J call TRBJ1-2; D remains unclear. The CDR3 runs to 14 residues. V lost 5 bases, J lost 11 bases, and 21 bases lay in between. Germline V CDR1 and CDR2: MNHNY, SVGAGI (reference sequence).

The CDR3 DNA reads as TGTGCCAGCAGGTTGACAGTCTCCTATAATTCACCCCTCCACTTT. Protein sequence: CASRLTVSYNSPLHF. V and J are TRBV7-2 and TRBJ1-6; perhaps TRBD1 as D (5 bases). This CDR3 has 15 residues. Germline V gene data show CDR1 as SGHTA and CDR2 as FQGNSA. V was trimmed by 6 bases and J by 0 bases, leaving 9 bases between them.

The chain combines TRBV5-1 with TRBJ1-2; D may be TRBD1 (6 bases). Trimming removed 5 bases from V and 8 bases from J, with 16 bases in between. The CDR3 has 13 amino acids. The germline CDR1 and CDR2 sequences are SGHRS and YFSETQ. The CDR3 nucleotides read TGCGCCAGCAGTGGACAGTCTGGGGGCGGCTACACCTTC. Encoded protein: CASSGQSGGGYTF.

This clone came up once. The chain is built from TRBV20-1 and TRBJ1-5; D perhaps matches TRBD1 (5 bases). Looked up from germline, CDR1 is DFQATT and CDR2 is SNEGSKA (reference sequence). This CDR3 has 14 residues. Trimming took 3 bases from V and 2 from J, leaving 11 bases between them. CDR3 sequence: CSASRQGRNQPQHF. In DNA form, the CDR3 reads TGCAGTGCTAGTCGGCAGGGTCGCAATCAGCCCCAGCATTTT.

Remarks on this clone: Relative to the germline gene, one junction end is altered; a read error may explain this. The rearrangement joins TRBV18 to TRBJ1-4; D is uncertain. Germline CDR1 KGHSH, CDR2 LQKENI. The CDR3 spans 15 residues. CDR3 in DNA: TGTGCCAGCTCACCAAGAGGCAGTCCAGATGAAAAGCTGTTTTTT. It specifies CASSPRGSPDEKLFF.

The CDR3: CASSTPPNQPQHF. The DNA for the CDR3 is TGTGCCAGCAGTACTCCCCCCAATCAGCCCCAGCATTTT. V is TRBV6-5 and J is TRBJ1-5; D unclear. Trimming removed 5 bases at V and 3 bases at J, with 8 bases between. Germline CDR1 is MNHEY and CDR2 is SVGAGI. This CDR3 is 13 amino acids long.

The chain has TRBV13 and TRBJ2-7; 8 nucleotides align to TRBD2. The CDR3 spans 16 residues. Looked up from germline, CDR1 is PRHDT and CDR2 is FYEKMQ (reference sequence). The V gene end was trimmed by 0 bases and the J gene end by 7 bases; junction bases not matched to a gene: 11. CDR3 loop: CASSLGPGLGTSEQYF. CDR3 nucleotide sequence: TGTGCCAGCAGCTTAGGTCCGGGACTAGGGACGAGTGAGCAGTACTTC.

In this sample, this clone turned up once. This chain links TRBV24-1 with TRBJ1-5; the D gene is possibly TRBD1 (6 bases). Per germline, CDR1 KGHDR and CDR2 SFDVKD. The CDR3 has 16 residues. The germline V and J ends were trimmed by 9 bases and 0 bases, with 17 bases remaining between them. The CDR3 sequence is CATAQAGGYSNQPQHF. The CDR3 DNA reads TGTGCCACCGCTCAAGCGGGGGGCTATAGCAATCAGCCCCAGCATTTT.

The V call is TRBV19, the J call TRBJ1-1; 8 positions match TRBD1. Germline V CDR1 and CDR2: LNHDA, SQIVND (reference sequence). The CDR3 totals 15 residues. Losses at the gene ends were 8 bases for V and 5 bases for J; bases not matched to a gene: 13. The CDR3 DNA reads TGTGCCAGTTTAAACCCGGGACAGGCGAGGACTGAAGCTTTCTTT. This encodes CASLNPGQARTEAFF.

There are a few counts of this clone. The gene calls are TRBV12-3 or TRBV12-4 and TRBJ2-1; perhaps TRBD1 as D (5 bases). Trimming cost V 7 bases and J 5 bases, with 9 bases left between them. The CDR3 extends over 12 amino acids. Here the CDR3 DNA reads TGTGCCAGCACAGGGTTGAACAATGAGCAGTTCTTC. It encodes CASTGLNNEQFF.

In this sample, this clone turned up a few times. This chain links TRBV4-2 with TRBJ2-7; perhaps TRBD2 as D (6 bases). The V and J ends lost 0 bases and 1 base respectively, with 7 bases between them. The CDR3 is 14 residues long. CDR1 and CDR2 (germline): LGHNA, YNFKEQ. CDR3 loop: CASSQDRGSYEQYF. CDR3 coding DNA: TGTGCCAGCAGCCAAGACCGGGGGTCCTACGAGCAGTACTTC.

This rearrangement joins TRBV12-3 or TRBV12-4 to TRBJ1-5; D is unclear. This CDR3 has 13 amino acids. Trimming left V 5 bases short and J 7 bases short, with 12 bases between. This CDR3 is CASSGDLSQPQHF. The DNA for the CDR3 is TGTGCCAGCAGTGGAGACTTGTCCCAGCCCCAGCATTTT.

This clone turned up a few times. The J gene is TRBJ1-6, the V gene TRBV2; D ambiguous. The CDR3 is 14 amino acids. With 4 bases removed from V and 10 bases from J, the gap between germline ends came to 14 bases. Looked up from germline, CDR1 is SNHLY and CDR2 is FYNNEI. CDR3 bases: TGTGCCAGCAGTGTTGAGGAAGGAGGGTCACCCCTCCACTTT. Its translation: CASSVEEGGSPLHF.

In nucleotides, the CDR3 is TGTGCCAGCAGCCTGACAGAATACGAGCAGTACTTC. Amino acids: CASSLTEYEQYF. V usage is TRBV5-6 and J usage is TRBJ2-7; perhaps TRBD1 as D (5 bases). In germline, CDR1 is SGHDT, CDR2 YYEEEE. Trimming removed 4 bases at V and 4 bases at J, with 9 bases between. The CDR3 has 12 amino acids.

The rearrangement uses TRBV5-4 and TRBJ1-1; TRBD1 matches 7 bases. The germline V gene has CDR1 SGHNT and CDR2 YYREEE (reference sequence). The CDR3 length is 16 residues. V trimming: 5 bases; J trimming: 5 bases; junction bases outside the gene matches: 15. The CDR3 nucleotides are TGTGCCAGCAGTCCCGACGGAGGGGGCATCGGGACTGAAGCTTTCTTT. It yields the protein CASSPDGGGIGTEAFF.

This CDR3 reads CASSGTGGTETQYF. The CDR3 nucleotides are TGTGCCAGCTCGGGGACAGGGGGCACAGAGACCCAGTACTTC. This sequence joins TRBV7-9 and TRBJ2-5; 12 nucleotides align to TRBD1. V shed 8 bases and J 4 bases; nucleotides not matched to a gene: 5. The CDR3 is 14 residues long. The V gene's germline CDR1 is SEHNR and CDR2 FQNEAQ (reference sequence).

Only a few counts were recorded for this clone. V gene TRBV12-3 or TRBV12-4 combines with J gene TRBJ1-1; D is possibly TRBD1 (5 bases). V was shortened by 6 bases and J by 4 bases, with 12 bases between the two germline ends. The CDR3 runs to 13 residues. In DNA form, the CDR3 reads TGTGCCAGCAGCATCTTGGGGCCCACTGAAGCTTTCTTT. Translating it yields CASSILGPTEAFF.

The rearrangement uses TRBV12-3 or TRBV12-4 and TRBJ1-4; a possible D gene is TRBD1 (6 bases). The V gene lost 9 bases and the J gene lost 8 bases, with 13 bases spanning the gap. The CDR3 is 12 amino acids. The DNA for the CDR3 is TGTGCCAGTCAGGGGCTGGGGGAAAAACTGTTTTTT. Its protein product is CASQGLGEKLFF.